This TCR beta chain is drawn from a study of blood T cell repertoires in COVID-19 (dated by TCRdb to 2018 to 2021). For the study in its entirety: Collaborator samples came from the United States, Italy and Spain and covered acute and convalescent phases of COVID-19. The material from the prospective study consisted of cDNA or gDNA derived from T cells, B-cell-depleted T cells, or PBMCs. The dataset comprised deeply sampled blood TCRbeta repertoires from subjects exposed to, actively infected with, or recovered from COVID-19. A freely available public database, intended as a resource for researchers studying the immune response to SARS-CoV-2, is where the repertoires were released. The samples were drawn from the first 160 participants of the ongoing ImmuneRACE study and from over a thousand subjects provided by 6 global collaborators. The sample metadata nearly always contained a de-identified subject ID, COVID-19 status, age in years and sex. Where available, HLA class I and class II types were taken from metadata supplied by the sample provider and were not determined by assay-based typing. The full study reports these points: Clinical and demographic metadata were provided uncurated, with the amount varying by source and participant.

TCRbeta CDR3 regions were amplified from genomic DNA using the immunoSEQ Assay, a bias-controlled multiplex PCR. The study's own analysis went as follows. Nucleated cell counts per sample were estimated from amplification of reference gene primers within the assay. To quantify the absolute abundance of each unique TCRbeta CDR3 rearrangement, sequence reads were collapsed and filtered. For each sample, productive Simpson clonality was calculated by taking the square root of Simpson's diversity index across productive rearrangements. TCRdb obtained this table from immuneACCESS and retained in-frame rearrangements with V and J assigned. These tables miss some clones; where compared with another copy, unresolved V genes account for less than half of the shortfall, and the remainder is unexplained. The D gene and trimming were derived from the DNA, and the V and J assignments and clone size from that table. The sample data list about 25,000 clones, and around 95% of these were observed just once. About 4.1% of the sample goes to the ten largest clones.

Whole blood was collected in K2EDTA tubes by collaborating institutions according to the institutions' own protocols. For TCRbeta analysis, collaborator samples were shipped as frozen whole blood, as isolated PBMCs, or as DNA extracted from either sample type. The V end gives up 5 bases and the J end 0 bases, leaving 13 bases in the junction not matched to a gene. From the cysteine through the phenylalanine, the CDR3 covers 18 amino acids. Only the CDR3 DNA is retained, 54 bases long and in frame from the first base. The germline V gene gives CDR1 as SGHDT and CDR2 as YYEEEE. In the case of this clone: What this receptor recognizes is not known. Per-base quality was not reported, and no clone a single base away is much larger than it.

The source material was peripheral blood. This chain joins TRBV5-6 to TRBJ2-5; TRBD2 aligns with 10 central bases. The source is a human donor with active COVID-19. The donor label of this sample is uncertain. The CDR3 amino acid sequence is: CASREGLAGAGYQETQYF. In nucleotides, the sequence is TGTGCCAGCAGGGAGGGGCTAGCGGGAGCCGGGTACCAAGAGACCCAGTACTTC.